The 17 T cell receptor beta chains listed next were all sequenced from one sample in a study of CD8+CD57+ T cells in acquired aplastic anemia (dated by TCRdb to 2016 to 2019). The patients picked for sequencing were ones in whom flow cytometry had shown an expansion of CD8+CD57+ cells. TCRdb names Illumina HiSeq 2000 as the instrument used. Genomic DNA served as template for TCR beta VDJ combination and CDR3 sequence profiling. The public reads were reanalyzed by TCRdb: fastp trimming at Q25, MiXCR alignment, in-frame beta chains only. Entries are consolidated by CDR3 protein sequence, retaining the most common genes and DNA. Present in this sample are 170,000 or so distinct CDR3 sequences, about 50% of which were seen just once. The ten largest make up about 30% of the sample. The specimen was sorted CD4+, CD8+, or CD8+CD57+ T cells (not recorded which) from PBMCs. Every receptor here comes from a human donor with aplastic anemia.

This clonotype occurred many times. The chain combines TRBV5-5 with TRBJ1-1, with a possible D match to TRBD1 (5 bases). The V gene lost 3 bases and the J gene lost 5 bases, with 14 bases spanning the gap. Germline assignment: CDR1 SGHKS and CDR2 YYEKEE (reference sequence). The CDR3 is 14 amino acids. The CDR3 bases are TGTGCCAGCAGCTCCCGGGACTGGGGGACTGAAGCTTTCTTT. It yields the protein CASSSRDWGTEAFF.

This clonotype was seen only a few times. The chain recombines TRBV11-3 with TRBJ1-2, with TRBD1 matching 8 bases. CDR1 SGHNT and CDR2 YENEEA come from the germline V gene. V gave up 3 bases and J gave up 3 bases; unmatched junction bases: 6. There are 15 residues in the CDR3. CDR3 sequence: CASSLRQGIHYGYTF. The CDR3 coding sequence is TGTGCCAGCAGCTTGAGACAGGGGATACACTATGGCTACACCTTC.

This rearrangement joins TRBV9 to TRBJ2-5; D might be TRBD1 (6 bases). The germline gives CDR1 SGDLS, CDR2 YYNGEE. V was pared by 0 bases and J by 1 base, with 10 bases between. This CDR3 region has 15 residues. DNA of the CDR3: TGTGCCAGCAGCGTAGGCGGACAGCCCCAAGAGACCCAGTACTTC. Translation gives CASSVGGQPQETQYF.

The J gene is TRBJ2-2, the V gene TRBV5-6, with 11 nucleotides matching TRBD1. V trimming: 5 bases; J trimming: 5 bases; junction bases outside the gene matches: 8. The CDR3 has 16 amino acids. Germline V lookup: CDR1 SGHDT, CDR2 YYEEEE. The CDR3 nucleotides are TGTGCCAGCAGTCTCCCGGGACAGGGGGTAACCGGGGAGCTGTTTTTT. The encoded protein is CASSLPGQGVTGELFF. Filled out from reference TRBV5-6 and TRBJ2-2, the complete variable domain reads DAGVTQSPTHLIKTRGQQVTLRCSPKSGHDTVSWYQQALGQGPQFIFQYYEEEERQRGNFPDRFSGHQFPNYSSELNVNALLLGDSALYLCASSLPGQGVTGELFFGEGSRLTVL.

This clonotype was observed many times. The gene calls are TRBV13 and TRBJ2-3; tentatively, D is TRBD2 (6 bases). This CDR3 comprises 12 residues. The germline gives CDR1 PRHDT, CDR2 FYEKMQ (reference sequence). Trimming shortened V by 8 bases and J by 0 bases, and 6 bases separated the two germline ends. The CDR3, as DNA: TGTGCCAGCGGGAGGAGCACAGATACGCAGTATTTT. This gives the protein CASGRSTDTQYF.

This clonotype has a handful of counts. The rearrangement uses TRBV27 and TRBJ2-7, with D possibly being TRBD2 (5 bases). CDR3 length: 11 amino acids. Germline V gene lookup returns CDR1 MNHEY and CDR2 SMNVEV (reference sequence). The V end was cut by 7 bases, the J end by 7 bases, with 11 bases between. In DNA, the CDR3 is TGTGCCAGCATGACTACGTCGGAGCAGTACTTC. This translates into CASMTTSEQYF.

This chain links TRBV7-8 with TRBJ1-4, with unresolved D. The CDR3 consists of 15 residues. Trimming left V 5 bases short and J 5 bases short, with 15 bases between. In germline, CDR1 is SGHVS, CDR2 FQNEAQ. The CDR3 is CASSPRRVGNEKLFF. CDR3 nucleotides: TGTGCCAGCAGCCCCCGTCGTGTGGGGAATGAAAAACTGTTTTTT.

The sample holds many counts of this clonotype. The rearrangement uses TRBV5-1 and TRBJ1-5; weak D call: TRBD1 (6 bases). The CDR3 is 16 amino acids. The germline V and J ends were trimmed by 4 bases and 0 bases, with 14 bases remaining between them. Germline CDR1 SGHRS, CDR2 YFSETQ. The CDR3 bases are TGCGCCAGCAGCCGCGGGGACAAAACTAGCAATCAGCCCCAGCATTTT. It codes for CASSRGDKTSNQPQHF.

The rearrangement links TRBV29-1 to TRBJ1-5, with a weak D call TRBD1 (6 bases). The CDR3 has 14 residues. Trimming removed 4 bases at V and 3 bases at J, with 13 bases between. CDR1 SQVTM and CDR2 ANQGSEA come from the germline V gene. The CDR3, as DNA: TGCAGCGTTGTAGAGACAGGCTCCAATCAGCCCCAGCATTTT. Its translation is CSVVETGSNQPQHF.

This clonotype was found many times. V and J are TRBV3-1 and TRBJ2-7, with 7 bases identical to TRBD2. Germline lookup yields CDR1 LGHDT and CDR2 YNNKEL (reference sequence). The CDR3 covers 15 residues. The V segment lost 2 bases and the J segment 0 bases; nucleotides outside the gene matches: 4. The CDR3 sequence: CASSQPTSASYEQYF. The CDR3, as DNA: TGTGCCAGCAGCCAACCCACTAGCGCCTCCTACGAGCAGTACTTC.

The table lists this clonotype with many counts. The junction differs from germline at one of its ends, possibly a read error. This sequence joins TRBV7-2 and TRBJ1-1; D gene uncertain. This CDR3 spans 12 amino acids. Germline CDR1 is SGHTA and CDR2 is FQGNSA. For the CDR3, the DNA is TGTGCCAACAGCTCAGCGACCACTGAAGCTTTCTTT. It encodes CANSSATTEAFF.

The chain recombines TRBV24-1 with TRBJ1-2, with a possible D match to TRBD1 (5 bases). The V end lost 3 bases, the J end lost 7 bases, and 14 bases lay between the germline ends. The CDR3 has 14 amino acids. Germline loops: CDR1 KGHDR, CDR2 SFDVKD. CDR3 amino acids: CATSDEGTVFGYTF. CDR3 DNA sequence: TGTGCCACCAGTGATGAAGGGACGGTTTTTGGCTACACCTTC.

This clonotype was observed many times. The J gene is TRBJ2-1, the V gene TRBV10-3; 7 bases agree with TRBD1. V trimming: 3 bases; J trimming: 6 bases; junction bases outside the gene matches: 5. Germline assignment: CDR1 ENHRY and CDR2 SYGVKD. The CDR3 runs 14 residues. The CDR3 loop is CAISDRQGRNEQFF. In nucleotides, the CDR3 is TGTGCCATCAGTGACCGACAGGGCCGCAATGAGCAGTTCTTC.

This clonotype was seen many times. The rearrangement joins TRBV5-4 to TRBJ1-3; D gene uncertain. Germline CDR1 is SGHNT and CDR2 is YYREEE (reference sequence). The CDR3 loop spans 13 amino acids. Trimming removed 3 bases at V and 2 bases at J, with 6 bases between. The CDR3 region has the DNA TGTGCCAGCAGCTGGAGCGCTGGAAACACCATATATTTT. Protein sequence: CASSWSAGNTIYF. Based on the CDR3 plus reference TRBV5-4 and TRBJ1-3, the full variable domain is ETGVTQSPTHLIKTRGQQVTLRCSSQSGHNTVSWYQQALGQGPQFIFQYYREEENGRGNFPPRFSGLQFPNYSSELNVNALELDDSALYLCASSWSAGNTIYFGEGSWLTVV.

This clonotype was seen many times. The chain carries TRBV19 and TRBJ1-4, with a tentative D call TRBD1 (5 bases). V was clipped by 3 bases and J by 3 bases, with 20 bases between them. Per the germline V gene, CDR1 is LNHDA and CDR2 is SQIVND (reference sequence). CDR3 length: 18 residues. This CDR3 reads CASSIGAEGPSANEKLFF. The CDR3 DNA is TGTGCCAGTAGTATTGGGGCGGAGGGGCCGTCGGCTAATGAAAAACTGTTTTTT.

Ten or more counts support this clonotype. V gene TRBV5-1 combines with J gene TRBJ2-6, with D perhaps given as TRBD1 or TRBD2 (5 bases each). Germline values: CDR1 SGHRS, CDR2 YFSETQ. V was shortened by 4 bases and J by 1 base, with 9 bases between the two germline ends. The CDR3 consists of 15 residues. CDR3 amino acids: CASSPGPSGANVLTF. The CDR3 coding sequence is TGCGCCAGCAGCCCGGGGCCGTCTGGGGCCAACGTCCTGACTTTC. The whole variable domain, remainder taken from reference TRBV5-1 and TRBJ2-6, is KAGVTQTPRYLIKTRGQQVTLSCSPISGHRSVSWYQQTPGQGLQFLFEYFSETQRNKGNFPGRFSGRQFSNSRSEMNVSTLELGDSALYLCASSPGPSGANVLTFGAGSRLTVL.

This clonotype was seen many times. The chain couples TRBV12-3 or TRBV12-4 to TRBJ1-1; tentatively, D is TRBD1 (5 bases). The CDR3 runs to 13 residues. The V end lost 2 bases, the J end lost 12 bases, and 16 bases lay between the germline ends. CDR3 DNA: TGTGCCAGCAGTTTAAGGGGCGATATAATGACTTTCTTT. It encodes CASSLRGDIMTFF.